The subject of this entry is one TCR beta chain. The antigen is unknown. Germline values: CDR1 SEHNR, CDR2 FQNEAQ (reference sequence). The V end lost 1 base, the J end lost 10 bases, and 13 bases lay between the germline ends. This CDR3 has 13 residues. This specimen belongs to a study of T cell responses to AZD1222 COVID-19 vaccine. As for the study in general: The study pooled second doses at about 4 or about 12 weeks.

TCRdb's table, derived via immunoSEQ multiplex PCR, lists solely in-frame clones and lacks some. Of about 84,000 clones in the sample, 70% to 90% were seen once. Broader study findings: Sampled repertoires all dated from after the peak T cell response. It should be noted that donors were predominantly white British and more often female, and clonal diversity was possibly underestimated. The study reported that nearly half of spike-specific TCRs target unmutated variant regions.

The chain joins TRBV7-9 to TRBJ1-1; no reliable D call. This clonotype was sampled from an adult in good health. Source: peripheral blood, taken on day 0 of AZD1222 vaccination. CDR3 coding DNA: TGTGCCAGCAGCTTAGGAGCCCGTATAGGAGCTTTCTTT. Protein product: CASSLGARIGAFF.